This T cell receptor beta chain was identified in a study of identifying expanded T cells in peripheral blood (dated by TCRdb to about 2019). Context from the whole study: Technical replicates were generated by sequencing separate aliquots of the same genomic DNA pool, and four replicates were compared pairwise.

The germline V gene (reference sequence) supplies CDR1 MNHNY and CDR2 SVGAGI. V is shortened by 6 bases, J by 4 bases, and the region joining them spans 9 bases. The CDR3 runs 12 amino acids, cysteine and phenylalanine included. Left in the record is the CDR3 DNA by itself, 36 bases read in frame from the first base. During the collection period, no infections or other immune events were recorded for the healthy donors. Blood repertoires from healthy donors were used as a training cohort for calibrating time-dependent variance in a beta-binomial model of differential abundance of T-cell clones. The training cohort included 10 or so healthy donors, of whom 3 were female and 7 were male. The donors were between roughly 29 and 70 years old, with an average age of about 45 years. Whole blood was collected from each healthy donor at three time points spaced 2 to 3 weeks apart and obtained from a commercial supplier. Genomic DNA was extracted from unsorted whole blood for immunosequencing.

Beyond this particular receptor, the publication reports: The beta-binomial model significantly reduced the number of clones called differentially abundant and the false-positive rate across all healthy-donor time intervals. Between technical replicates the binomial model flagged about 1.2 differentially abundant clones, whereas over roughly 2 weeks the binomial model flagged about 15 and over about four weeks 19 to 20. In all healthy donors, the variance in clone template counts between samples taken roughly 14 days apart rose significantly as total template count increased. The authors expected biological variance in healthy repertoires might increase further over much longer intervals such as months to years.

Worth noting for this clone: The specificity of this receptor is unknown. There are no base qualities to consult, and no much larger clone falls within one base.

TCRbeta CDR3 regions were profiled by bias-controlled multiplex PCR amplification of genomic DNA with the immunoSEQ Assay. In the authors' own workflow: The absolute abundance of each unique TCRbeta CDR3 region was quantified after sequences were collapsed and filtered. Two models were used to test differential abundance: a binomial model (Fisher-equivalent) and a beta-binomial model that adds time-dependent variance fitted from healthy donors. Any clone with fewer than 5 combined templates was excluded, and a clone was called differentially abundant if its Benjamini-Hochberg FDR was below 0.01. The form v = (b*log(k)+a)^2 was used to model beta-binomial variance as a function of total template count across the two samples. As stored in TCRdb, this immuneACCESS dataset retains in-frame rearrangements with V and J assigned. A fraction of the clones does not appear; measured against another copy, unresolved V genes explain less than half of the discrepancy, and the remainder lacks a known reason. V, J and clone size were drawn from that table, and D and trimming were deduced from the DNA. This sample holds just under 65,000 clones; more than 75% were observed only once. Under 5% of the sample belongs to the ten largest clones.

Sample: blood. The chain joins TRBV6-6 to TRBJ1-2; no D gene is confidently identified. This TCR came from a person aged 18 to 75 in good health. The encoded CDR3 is CASSYGVYGYTF. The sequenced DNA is TGTGCCAGCAGCTACGGGGTCTATGGCTACACCTTC.